This T cell receptor (beta chain) was found in a study of cytomegalovirus exposure and HLA in healthy donors. Notes on the study in general: Cytomegalovirus association was listed for about 150 TCR beta chains. Most likely, a cluster of highly shared sequence variants arose as a sequencing artifact. For most TCR beta V segments, an earlier analysis put the productive rate at about 87% or about 30% of the time.

PCR involved 60 Vbeta and 13 Jbeta primers. Generated by immunoSEQ multiplex PCR, the TCRdb table keeps only in-frame clones and is missing some. The repertoire holds 150,000 to 200,000 clones, with around 74% as singletons. Comment on this clone: Antigen: not known.

Looked up from germline, CDR1 is SNHLY and CDR2 is FYNNEI. The CDR3 totals 13 residues. Trimming shortened V by 8 bases and J by 3 bases, and 12 bases separated the two germline ends. The rearrangement joins TRBV2 to TRBJ2-3; D may be TRBD1 (6 bases). Material: PBMCs. The receptor was derived from a female donor in good health and CMV-seronegative. The CDR3, as DNA: TGTGCCAGCCGGAGGACAGAGACAGATACGCAGTATTTT. This sequence encodes CASRRTETDTQYF. The complete variable domain, with remaining parts taken from reference TRBV2 and TRBJ2-3, reads EPEVTQTPSHQVTQMGQEVILRCVPISNHLYFYWYRQILGQKVEFLVSFYNNEISEKSEIFDDQFSVERPDGSNFTLKIRSTKLEDSAMYFCASRRTETDTQYFGPGTRLTVL.